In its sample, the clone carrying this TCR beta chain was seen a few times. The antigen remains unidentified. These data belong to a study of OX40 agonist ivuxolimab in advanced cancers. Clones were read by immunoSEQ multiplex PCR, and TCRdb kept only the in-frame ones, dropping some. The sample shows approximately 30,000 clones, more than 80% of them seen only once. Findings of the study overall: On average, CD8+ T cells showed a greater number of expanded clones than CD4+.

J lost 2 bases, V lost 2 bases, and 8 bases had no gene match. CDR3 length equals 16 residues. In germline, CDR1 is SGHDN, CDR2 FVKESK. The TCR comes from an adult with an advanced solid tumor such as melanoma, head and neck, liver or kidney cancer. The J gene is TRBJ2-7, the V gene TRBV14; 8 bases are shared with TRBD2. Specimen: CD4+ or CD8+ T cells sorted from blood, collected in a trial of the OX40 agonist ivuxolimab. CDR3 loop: CASSQFGGGMAYEQYF. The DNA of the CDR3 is TGTGCCAGCAGCCAATTTGGCGGGGGGATGGCCTACGAGCAGTACTTC.